The T cell receptor (beta chain) described here comes from a study of brain T cells in children with intractable seizures. Findings and caveats of the study: Clones missing pre-surgery may reflect undersampling of that blood sample.

The sequenced cases were selected for having the highest brain T cell transcript signatures. Before surgery, patients took at least one anti-epileptic drug. Some clones are missing from TCRdb's copy, which holds only in-frame ones; the method was immunoSEQ multiplex PCR. There are 95,000 to 120,000 clones in the sample; approximately 94% occur only once, and 3.5% to 4% lies in the top ten. Concerning this clone itself: Antigen unknown.

From germline, CDR1 is DFQATT and CDR2 SNEGSKA (reference sequence). Germline trimming cut 3 bases from V and 5 bases from J; bases unmatched to any gene: 10. The CDR3 has 14 residues. V is TRBV20-1 and J is TRBJ2-7; 7 bases fit TRBD2. This receptor was identified in a boy under two years old with hemimegalencephaly and intractable seizures. Here the sequenced sample was peripheral blood, taken at surgery. CDR3 loop: CSASDFRTRDEQYF. CDR3 in DNA: TGCAGTGCTAGTGACTTTAGGACTAGAGACGAGCAGTACTTC.